This T cell receptor (beta chain) originates from a study of blood T cell repertoires in COVID-19 (dated by TCRdb to 2019 to 2021). The study in broad terms: Samples covering the acute and convalescent phases of COVID-19 were provided by collaborators in the United States, Italy and Spain. Where available, HLA class I and class II types were obtained from metadata supplied by the sample provider rather than from assay-based typing. The material from the prospective study consisted of cDNA or gDNA derived from T cells, B-cell-depleted T cells, or PBMCs. The samples were drawn from the first 160 participants of the ongoing ImmuneRACE study and from some 1,300 subjects provided by 6 global collaborators. The repertoires were made available in a free public database intended to serve as a resource for research on the immune response to SARS-CoV-2. The dataset comprised deeply sampled blood TCRbeta repertoires from subjects exposed to, actively infected with, or recovered from COVID-19. Nearly every sample came with metadata listing a de-identified subject ID, COVID-19 status, age in years and sex.

Germline trimming amounts to 4 bases on V and 3 bases on J, with 11 as the count of junction bases outside the gene matches. Spanning cysteine to phenylalanine, the CDR3 consists of 18 amino acids. The retained sequence is limited to the CDR3, 54 bases, with the frame set at the first base. CDR1 and CDR2 are drawn from the germline V gene (reference sequence): SGHNT, YYREEE. Collaborating institutions collected whole blood in K2EDTA tubes following their own protocols. For TCRbeta analysis, collaborators shipped samples in one of three forms: frozen whole blood, isolated PBMCs, or DNA extracted from either of those sample types. To note about this clone: It has no known antigen specificity. There are no base qualities to consult, and no much larger clone falls within one base.

TCRbeta CDR3 regions were amplified from genomic DNA using the immunoSEQ Assay, a bias-controlled multiplex PCR. The original methods were these. The number of nucleated cells in each sample was estimated from the amplification of reference gene primers within the assay. To quantify the absolute abundance of each unique TCRbeta CDR3 rearrangement, sequence reads were collapsed and filtered. For each sample, productive Simpson clonality was calculated as the square root of Simpson's diversity index over productive rearrangements. Sourced from immuneACCESS, this table was stored by TCRdb with only in-frame sequences that have V and J called. A share of the clones is absent; for the studies checked, an unresolved V gene accounts for under half, and the remainder has no known explanation. Clone size and V and J calls were adopted from that table, with D and trimming inferred from the DNA. The sample table contains about 87,000 clones; only one count was recorded for around 87% of them. The ten biggest clones cover under 6% of the sample.

Results and caveats for the whole study, not just this receptor: How much clinical and demographic metadata was included differed by source and by participant, and the metadata was provided uncurated.

The receptor was isolated from a man aged 35 to 55 with acute or convalescent COVID-19. Sequenced: peripheral blood. The rearrangement combines TRBV5-4 with TRBJ2-3; 13 middle bases align to TRBD2. The DNA is TGTGCCAGCAGCAGCGGACTAGCGGGAGCGCCGATAACAGATACGCAGTATTTT. It codes for CASSSGLAGAPITDTQYF.